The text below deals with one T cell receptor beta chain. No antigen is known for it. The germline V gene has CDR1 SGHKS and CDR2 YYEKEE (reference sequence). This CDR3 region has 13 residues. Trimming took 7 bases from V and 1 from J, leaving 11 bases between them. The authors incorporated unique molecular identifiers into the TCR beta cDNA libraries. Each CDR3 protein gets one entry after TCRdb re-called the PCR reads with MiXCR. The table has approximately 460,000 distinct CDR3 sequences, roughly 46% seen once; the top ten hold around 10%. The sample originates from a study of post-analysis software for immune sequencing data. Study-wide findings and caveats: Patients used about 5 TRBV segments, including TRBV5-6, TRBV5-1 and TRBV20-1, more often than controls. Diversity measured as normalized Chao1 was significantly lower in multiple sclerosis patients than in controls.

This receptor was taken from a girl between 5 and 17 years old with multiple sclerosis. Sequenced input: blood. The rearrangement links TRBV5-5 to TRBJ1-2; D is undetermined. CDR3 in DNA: TGTGCCAGCCTACCGACACTTAACTATGGCTACACCTTC. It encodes CASLPTLNYGYTF.